The 14 T cell receptor beta chains below all came from one sample that was sequenced in a study of T cells after yellow fever vaccination. MiXCR, run by TCRdb on the 5' RACE reads, gives a single entry per CDR3 protein. The sample consists of a few hundred thousand distinct CDR3 sequences, about 7% of them appearing once. Sequencing used CD4+ T cells sorted from PBMCs, obtained 15 days after the yellow fever booster vaccination. The receptors here all came from a man aged 30 to 39 who received the YFV17D yellow fever vaccine.

The rearrangement uses TRBV7-2 and TRBJ2-3; 12 bases fit TRBD2. The CDR3 is made up of 16 amino acids. Unmatched junction bases numbered 11, after V lost 5 bases and J lost 8 bases. From germline, CDR1 is SGHTA and CDR2 FQGNSA. The CDR3 spells CTSSPIGLAGYGTQYF. The CDR3 region has the DNA TGTACCAGCAGCCCAATTGGACTAGCGGGGTATGGTACGCAGTATTTT.

The chain uses TRBV6-1 and TRBJ2-3, with 8 bases fitting TRBD2. In germline, CDR1 is MNHNS, CDR2 SASEGT. Trimming at V came to 4 bases and at J to 6 bases, leaving 9 bases not matched to a gene. The CDR3 covers 15 residues. The CDR3 spells CASSAGRGAGDTQYF. Here the CDR3 DNA reads TGTGCCAGCAGTGCCGGGCGGGGGGCTGGGGATACGCAGTATTTT.

The rearrangement joins TRBV20-1 to TRBJ2-1; D unresolved. The CDR3 loop spans 13 amino acids. CDR1 is DFQATT and CDR2 is SNEGSKA in the germline V gene (reference sequence). The V gene lost 0 bases and the J gene lost 9 bases, with 12 bases spanning the gap. The CDR3 bases are TGCAGTGCTAGAGATTCAAGAGCACTTGAGCAGTTCTTC. Amino acids: CSARDSRALEQFF.

V usage is TRBV5-4 and J usage is TRBJ2-7, with 8 bases aligning to TRBD2. The CDR3 is 14 amino acids. Germline V gives CDR1 SGHNT, CDR2 YYREEE (reference sequence). V shed 4 bases and J 5 bases; nucleotides not matched to a gene: 8. Here the CDR3 DNA reads TGTGCCAGCAGCCCTCGGGAGGGCCGTGACGAGCAGTACTTC. Translating it yields CASSPREGRDEQYF.

V usage is TRBV7-2 and J usage is TRBJ2-3; weak D call: TRBD2 (5 bases). This CDR3 region has 13 residues. The germline V gene has CDR1 SGHTA and CDR2 FQGNSA. Trimming took 6 bases from V and 7 from J, leaving 14 bases between them. The CDR3 spells CASSQGLTNTQYF. The DNA for the CDR3 is TGTGCCAGCAGTCAAGGACTGACGAATACGCAGTATTTT.

This clonotype was detected many times. This sequence joins TRBV4-1 and TRBJ2-1; D gene uncertain. The germline CDR1 and CDR2 sequences are MGHRA and YSYEKL. This CDR3 comprises 14 residues. The V gene lost 3 bases and the J gene lost 2 bases, with 8 bases spanning the gap. CDR3 nucleotide sequence: TGCGCCAGCAGCCACGGACGGGCCTACAATGAGCAGTTCTTC. This translates into CASSHGRAYNEQFF.

This clonotype was seen at least ten times. The chain combines TRBV4-2 with TRBJ2-1; 10 bases align to TRBD1. CDR1 is LGHNA and CDR2 is YNFKEQ in the germline V gene. Losses at the gene ends were 0 bases for V and 7 bases for J; bases not matched to a gene: 6. This CDR3 comprises 16 residues. As DNA, the CDR3 is TGTGCCAGCAGCCAAGACCGGGACAGGGGACGGAATGAGCAGTTCTTC. Amino acid sequence: CASSQDRDRGRNEQFF.

This chain joins TRBV6-1 and TRBJ1-2, with 11 bases identical to TRBD1. The CDR3 runs to 16 residues. Trimming took 6 bases from V and 3 from J; bases not matched to a gene: 9. Per the germline V gene, CDR1 is MNHNS and CDR2 is SASEGT. The CDR3 DNA reads TGTGCCAGCAGCCTACTAATGGGACAGGGGGACTATGGCTACACCTTC. Its protein product is CASSLLMGQGDYGYTF.

This clonotype was counted at least ten times. The genes are TRBV3-1 and TRBJ2-5; the D call may be TRBD1 or TRBD2 (5 bases each). The CDR3 extends over 14 amino acids. The V gene lost 1 base and the J gene lost 1 base, with 7 bases spanning the gap. Germline V gene data show CDR1 as LGHDT and CDR2 as YNNKEL (reference sequence). DNA of the CDR3: TGTGCCAGCAGCCAAGTGGGACGCCAAGAGACCCAGTACTTC. It yields the protein CASSQVGRQETQYF.

At least ten counts were recorded for this clonotype. The chain uses TRBV5-1 and TRBJ1-5; D uncertain. The CDR3 is made up of 13 amino acids. V was trimmed by 5 bases and J by 3 bases, leaving 9 bases between them. In germline, CDR1 is SGHRS, CDR2 YFSETQ. CDR3 region: CASSPVPNQPQHF. The CDR3 DNA reads TGCGCCAGCAGTCCGGTCCCCAATCAGCCCCAGCATTTT.

This clonotype was picked up a small number of times. The chain links TRBV20-1 to TRBJ1-3; 7 nucleotides match TRBD1. The CDR3 length is 13 residues. Trimming at V came to 6 bases and at J to 0 bases, leaving 2 bases not matched to a gene. Germline V CDR1 and CDR2: DFQATT, SNEGSKA (reference sequence). The CDR3 DNA reads TGCAGTGCAAACAGGGGCTCTGGAAACACCATATATTTT. Residues: CSANRGSGNTIYF.

There are many counts of this clonotype. The CDR3 here is CASSRGAFTNTGELFF. CDR3 DNA: TGTGCCAGCAGCCGGGGGGCCTTTACGAACACCGGGGAGCTGTTTTTT. This chain uses TRBV5-5 with TRBJ2-2, with D maybe TRBD2 (7 bases). The CDR3 is 16 residues long. V lost 4 bases, J lost 0 bases, and 13 bases lay in between. Germline V gene sequence: CDR1 SGHKS, CDR2 YYEKEE (reference sequence). Full variable domain (missing parts from reference TRBV5-5 and TRBJ2-2): DAGVTQSPTHLIKTRGQQVTLRCSPISGHKSVSWYQQVLGQGPQFIFQYYEKEERGRGNFPDRFSARQFPNYSSELNVNALLLGDSALYLCASSRGAFTNTGELFFGEGSRLTVL.

This clonotype was observed a few times. This chain joins TRBV3-1 and TRBJ2-5, with D unresolved. Trimming shortened V by 2 bases and J by 1 base, and 14 bases separated the two germline ends. Germline loops: CDR1 LGHDT, CDR2 YNNKEL (reference sequence). There are 16 residues in the CDR3. Here the CDR3 DNA reads TGTGCCAGCAGCCAAAGAGGAGCCAGCAGCCAAGAGACCCAGTACTTC. Translation gives CASSQRGASSQETQYF.

At least ten counts were recorded for this clonotype. The chain is built from TRBV7-8 and TRBJ2-7, with 10 bases matching TRBD1. Unmatched junction bases numbered 5, after V lost 3 bases and J lost 6 bases. This CDR3 comprises 14 residues. From germline, CDR1 is SGHVS and CDR2 FQNEAQ. The CDR3, as DNA: TGTGCCAGCAGCTTGCGGACAGGGGGTGGCGAGCAGTACTTC. The encoded protein is CASSLRTGGGEQYF.